A single sample is the source of the 24 T cell receptor beta chains below, sequenced in a study of blood T cell repertoires in COVID-19. The protocol was immunoSEQ multiplex PCR, while the TCRdb copy is restricted to in-frame clones and leaves out a portion. Of just over 300,000 clones listed, approximately 85% are singletons. The sample comprised PBMCs or T cells enriched from blood (not recorded which). The receptors shown here come from a man aged 25-40 years who had recovered from COVID-19.

V usage is TRBV30 and J usage is TRBJ2-1, with 9 nucleotides matching TRBD1. CDR1 is GTSNPN, CDR2 SVGIG, per germline (reference sequence). V gave up 2 bases and J gave up 4 bases; unmatched junction bases: 9. The length of the CDR3 is 16 residues. CDR3: CAWSPRTGVLYNEQFF. DNA for the CDR3: TGTGCCTGGAGTCCCCGGACAGGGGTTTTGTACAATGAGCAGTTCTTC.

V gene TRBV18 combines with J gene TRBJ1-3; no definite D call. In germline, CDR1 is KGHSH, CDR2 LQKENI. With 2 bases removed from V and 4 bases from J, the gap between germline ends came to 9 bases. This CDR3 has 14 amino acids. CDR3 region: CASSPDGSGNTIYF. DNA for the CDR3: TGTGCCAGCTCACCAGACGGGTCCGGAAACACCATATATTTT.

This clone was picked up a small number of times. The chain combines TRBV7-8 with TRBJ1-2, with unresolved D. CDR3 size: 14 residues. Per germline, CDR1 SGHVS and CDR2 FQNEAQ. The ends were cut back, 1 base at V and 2 bases at J, with 8 bases in the middle. CDR3 nucleotides: TGTGCCAGCAGCTTAGTCCTTCCCAACTATGGCTACACCTTC. Its protein is CASSLVLPNYGYTF.

This chain links TRBV18 with TRBJ1-3, with 7 bases fitting TRBD1. The CDR3 spans 18 residues. After removal of 1 base from V and 4 bases from J, the junction contained 13 bases not matched to a gene. Germline V lookup: CDR1 KGHSH, CDR2 LQKENI. The CDR3 DNA reads as TGTGCCAGCTCACCACATCAAAGACAGGGAGTAACGGGAAACACCATATATTTT. This translates into CASSPHQRQGVTGNTIYF. Full variable domain (outside the CDR3, taken from reference TRBV18 and TRBJ1-3): NAGVMQNPRHLVRRRGQEARLRCSPMKGHSHVYWYRQLPEEGLKFMVYLQKENIIDESGMPKERFSAEFPKEGPSILRIQQVVRGDSAAYFCASSPHQRQGVTGNTIYFGEGSWLTVV.

This sequence joins TRBV9 and TRBJ2-1, with D uncertain. This CDR3 has 13 amino acids. The V end lost 0 bases, the J end lost 6 bases, and 7 bases lay between the germline ends. Germline CDR1 SGDLS, CDR2 YYNGEE. This chain's CDR3 is CASSVAGFNEQFF. In DNA form, the CDR3 reads TGTGCCAGCAGCGTAGCCGGGTTCAATGAGCAGTTCTTC.

The V gene is TRBV5-4, the J gene TRBJ1-2; 8 bases agree with TRBD1. Per the germline V gene, CDR1 is SGHNT and CDR2 is YYREEE (reference sequence). Germline trimming cut 6 bases from V and 3 bases from J; bases unmatched to any gene: 4. The CDR3 runs 13 residues. The CDR3 loop reads CASKPTGDYGYTF. CDR3 DNA: TGTGCCAGCAAACCGACAGGGGACTATGGCTACACCTTC. The whole variable domain, filled in from reference TRBV5-4 and TRBJ1-2, reads ETGVTQSPTHLIKTRGQQVTLRCSSQSGHNTVSWYQQALGQGPQFIFQYYREEENGRGNFPPRFSGLQFPNYSSELNVNALELDDSALYLCASKPTGDYGYTFGSGTRLTVV.

This clone was counted a single time. The rearrangement uses TRBV19 and TRBJ2-1, with a weak D call TRBD2 (5 bases). From germline, CDR1 is LNHDA and CDR2 SQIVND (reference sequence). The V end lost 5 bases, the J end lost 0 bases, and 14 bases lay between the germline ends. This CDR3 has 16 residues. The CDR3 region has the DNA TGTGCCAGTAGTGCGGCTAGCAGGACCTCCTACAATGAGCAGTTCTTC. Residues: CASSAASRTSYNEQFF.

This sequence joins TRBV5-1 and TRBJ2-5, with 7 positions matching TRBD2. V gave up 2 bases and J gave up 1 base; unmatched junction bases: 5. This CDR3 is built from 15 residues. Germline V gene data show CDR1 as SGHRS and CDR2 as YFSETQ. The CDR3 nucleotides are TGCGCCAGCAGCTTTAACGGGGGGACCCAAGAGACCCAGTACTTC. The encoded protein is CASSFNGGTQETQYF.

The gene calls are TRBV9 and TRBJ2-3; 7 nucleotides line up with TRBD1. The CDR3 totals 16 residues. Germline CDR1 and CDR2: SGDLS and YYNGEE. V dropped 3 bases and J dropped 1; count of bases not matched to a gene: 8. CDR3 nucleotides: TGTGCCAGCAGCGGTCTGGGACAGTCTCGCACAGATACGCAGTATTTT. Protein sequence: CASSGLGQSRTDTQYF.

The chain links TRBV6-6 to TRBJ1-2; 8 bases fit TRBD1. The V gene end was trimmed by 6 bases and the J gene end by 4 bases; junction bases not matched to a gene: 10. The CDR3 has 15 amino acids. Per the germline V gene, CDR1 is MNHNY and CDR2 is SVGAGI (reference sequence). The CDR3 DNA sequence: TGTGCCAGCAGCTACCTCCGGGACAGGCCCTATGGCTACACCTTC. Translating it yields CASSYLRDRPYGYTF.

The V call is TRBV10-3, the J call TRBJ2-3; possibly TRBD2 for D (6 bases). V was cut by 3 bases and J by 5 bases, with 12 bases left in between. The CDR3 is 14 amino acids. CDR1 is ENHRY and CDR2 is SYGVKD in the germline V gene. This chain's CDR3 is CAISDSLAQDTQYF. CDR3 sequence (DNA): TGTGCCATCAGTGACAGTCTAGCGCAAGATACGCAGTATTTT.

As for this clone: A read error may account for a junction end that differs from germline. The chain has TRBV2 and TRBJ1-5; the D is unclear. The CDR3 consists of 12 residues. Germline CDR1 and CDR2: SNHLY and FYNNEI. CDR3 DNA sequence: TGTGCCAGCAGTGAAATGGGCAGACCGCCAGATTTT. This codes for CASSEMGRPPDF.

The V call is TRBV18, the J call TRBJ1-1; the D is unclear. Per germline, CDR1 KGHSH and CDR2 LQKENI. V shed 8 bases and J shed 3 bases, with 22 bases lying between them. The CDR3 sequence is 16 residues long. The DNA for the CDR3 is TGTGCCAGCACCCAGAACCGTAGGGAGGGCCACACTGAAGCTTTCTTT. Its translation is CASTQNRREGHTEAFF.

This chain links TRBV5-1 with TRBJ2-3; 11 nucleotides agree with TRBD1. Germline-derived CDR1 and CDR2 are SGHRS and YFSETQ. The V segment lost 0 bases and the J segment 4 bases; nucleotides outside the gene matches: 4. CDR3 size: 16 residues. CDR3 residues: CASSLEGQGVADTQYF. The CDR3 DNA reads as TGCGCCAGCAGCTTGGAGGGACAGGGGGTCGCAGATACGCAGTATTTT.

The rearrangement joins TRBV10-1 to TRBJ2-7, with 8 bases that match TRBD1. The CDR3 loop spans 13 amino acids. The germline CDR1 and CDR2 sequences are WNHNN and SYGVQD (reference sequence). Trimming cost V 6 bases and J 2 bases; bases outside gene matches: 3. In DNA, the CDR3 is TGCGCCAGCAGCGGACAGGGAACCTACGAGCAGTACTTC. Amino acid sequence: CASSGQGTYEQYF.

The V gene is TRBV7-8, the J gene TRBJ1-1; 7 bases align to TRBD1. J was trimmed by 6 bases and V by 4 bases; bases with no gene match: 11. The germline gives CDR1 SGHVS, CDR2 FQNEAQ. CDR3 length: 15 residues. CDR3: CASSSINRGQAEAFF. CDR3 DNA: TGTGCCAGCAGCTCCATCAACAGGGGTCAGGCTGAAGCTTTCTTT.

The J gene is TRBJ2-2, the V gene TRBV9; perhaps TRBD2 as D (5 bases). V was clipped by 5 bases and J by 1 base, with 12 bases between them. From germline, CDR1 is SGDLS and CDR2 YYNGEE. The CDR3 contains 15 residues. The chain's CDR3 is CASSFLGENTGELFF. As DNA, the CDR3 is TGTGCCAGCAGTTTCCTCGGGGAGAACACCGGGGAGCTGTTTTTT.

The chain has TRBV11-2 and TRBJ2-3; D is possibly TRBD2 (5 bases). Germline CDR1 SGHAT, CDR2 FQNNGV. Trimming took 4 bases from V and 14 from J, leaving 22 bases between them. The CDR3 is 14 residues long. CDR3: CASSSGLRYGVLYF. The CDR3 nucleotides are TGTGCCAGCAGCTCCGGACTCCGATACGGAGTGTTGTATTTT.

V is TRBV6-4 and J is TRBJ2-3; the D gene is possibly TRBD2 (6 bases). The CDR3 contains 17 residues. V was clipped by 7 bases and J by 2 bases, with 22 bases between them. Germline loops: CDR1 MRHNA, CDR2 SNTAGT. CDR3 sequence reads: CASTKHLAHIYTDTQYF. Written as DNA, the CDR3 is TGTGCCAGCACCAAACACCTAGCGCACATTTACACAGATACGCAGTATTTT.

The chain carries TRBV7-2 and TRBJ2-5, with 7 bases aligning to TRBD2. The CDR3 runs 15 residues. From germline, CDR1 is SGHTA and CDR2 FQGNSA. The J segment lost 3 bases and the V segment lost 1 base, leaving 5 bases of the junction unmatched. CDR3 in amino acids: CASSLVFLAEETQYF. CDR3 coding DNA: TGTGCCAGCAGCTTAGTGTTCCTAGCGGAAGAGACCCAGTACTTC.

This CDR3 reads CASSADYTGEQFF. For the CDR3, the DNA is TGCGCCAGCAGCGCGGACTATACGGGTGAGCAGTTCTTC. This chain links TRBV5-1 with TRBJ2-1; perhaps TRBD2 as D (6 bases). The CDR3 is 13 residues long. CDR1 and CDR2 from the germline V gene are SGHRS and YFSETQ. V was clipped by 4 bases and J by 9 bases, with 14 bases between them.

This CDR3 reads CASSQDVGTGVTTQYF. The CDR3 coding sequence is TGTGCCAGCAGCCAAGACGTCGGGACAGGGGTAACGACGCAGTATTTT. The chain recombines TRBV3-1 (or the pseudogene TRBV3-2) with TRBJ2-3; 10 positions match TRBD1. The germline CDR1 and CDR2 sequences are LGHDT and YNNKEL (reference sequence). The CDR3 loop spans 16 amino acids. Trimming at V came to 0 bases and at J to 9 bases, leaving 9 bases not matched to a gene.

V and J are TRBV5-1 and TRBJ1-4, with 9 bases lining up with TRBD1. With V trimmed by 3 bases and J by 3 bases, 3 bases remained unmatched. The CDR3 covers 15 residues. Germline V CDR1 and CDR2: SGHRS, YFSETQ. The CDR3 protein is CASSSRQGANEKLFF. The CDR3 DNA follows: TGCGCCAGCAGCTCAAGACAGGGGGCTAATGAAAAACTGTTTTTT.

The V call is TRBV7-2, the J call TRBJ2-1, with 13 nucleotides matching TRBD2. In germline, CDR1 is SGHTA, CDR2 FQGNSA. This CDR3 has 18 amino acids. V shed 7 bases and J 5 bases; nucleotides not matched to a gene: 14. DNA of the CDR3: TGTGCCAGCACCATGACTAGCGGGGGGAACGGGGGGAACAATGAGCAGTTCTTC. Translating it yields CASTMTSGGNGGNNEQFF. Full variable domain (remainder filled in from reference TRBV7-2 and TRBJ2-1): GAGVSQSPSNKVTEKGKDVELRCDPISGHTALYWYRQSLGQGLEFLIYFQGNSAPDKSGLPSDRFSAERTGGSVSTLTIQRTQQEDSAVYLCASTMTSGGNGGNNEQFFGPGTRLTVL.